A selection of T cell receptor beta chains follows, all from one sample in a study of blood T cell repertoires in COVID-19. Data came from immunoSEQ multiplex PCR; TCRdb stores just in-frame clones and leaves some out. The table includes about 490,000 clones, 70% to 90% detected once. Sequencing was performed on peripheral blood. The receptors were sampled from a human donor in a cohort sampled during active COVID-19. Both conserved end residues are part of each CDR3. A D gene is named only where the DNA matches it firmly. Where a row states a size, it is once, few, many or the class of an expanded clone; other rows omit it.

size: .; V: TRBV5-1; J: TRBJ1-2; D: TRBD1; CDR3: CASSPPGTGLTYGYTF; DNA: TGCGCCAGCTCACCCCCCGGGACAGGACTCACCTATGGCTACACCTTC
size: .; V: TRBV24-1; J: TRBJ2-7; D: TRBD1; CDR3: CATSDRRTGTYEQYF; DNA: TGTGCCACCAGTGATCGTCGGACAGGGACCTACGAGCAGTACTTC
size: .; V: TRBV13; J: TRBJ2-2; D: TRBD2; CDR3: CASSPGLAVNTGELFF; DNA: TGTGCCAGCAGCCCCGGACTAGCGGTTAACACCGGGGAGCTGTTTTTT
size: .; V: TRBV7-2; J: TRBJ1-2; D: .; CDR3: CASSPRDTFNYGYTF; DNA: TGTGCCAGCAGCCCAAGGGACACGTTTAACTATGGCTACACCTTC
size: once; V: TRBV6-4; J: TRBJ2-7; D: TRBD1; CDR3: CASGTTGYEQYF; DNA: TGTGCCAGCGGGACGACAGGGTACGAGCAGTACTTC
size: .; V: TRBV19; J: TRBJ1-1; D: .; CDR3: CASRPPGENEAFF; DNA: TGTGCCAGTAGACCCCCAGGGGAGAATGAAGCTTTCTTT
size: .; V: TRBV5-6; J: TRBJ1-2; D: TRBD1; CDR3: CASSLLGQGSGGYTF; DNA: TGTGCCAGCAGCTTGTTAGGACAGGGAAGTGGTGGCTACACCTTC
size: .; V: TRBV5-1; J: TRBJ2-1; D: .; CDR3: CASIDSYNEQFF; DNA: TGCGCCAGTATCGACAGTTACAATGAGCAGTTCTTC
size: .; V: TRBV7-2; J: TRBJ2-5; D: TRBD1; CDR3: CASSLGGQTGRTQYF; DNA: TGTGCCAGCAGCTTAGGGGGACAGACGGGCAGGACCCAGTACTTC
size: once; V: TRBV19; J: TRBJ1-1; D: .; CDR3: CASRTSGYTEAFF; DNA: TGTGCCAGTAGGACCTCAGGGTACACTGAAGCTTTCTTT
size: .; V: TRBV19; J: TRBJ2-1; D: TRBD2; CDR3: CASTSGLAGASHEQFF; DNA: TGTGCCAGTACATCAGGACTAGCGGGAGCTTCGCACGAGCAGTTCTTC
size: .; V: TRBV28; J: TRBJ2-2; D: TRBD2; CDR3: CASSLVRTSGRARAGELFF; DNA: TGTGCCAGCAGTTTAGTCCGAACTAGCGGGAGGGCCAGGGCCGGGGAGCTGTTTTTT
size: .; V: TRBV19; J: TRBJ2-5; D: .; CDR3: CASSITGMQETQYF; DNA: TGTGCCAGTAGTATTACGGGGATGCAAGAGACCCAGTACTTC
size: .; V: TRBV28; J: TRBJ1-6; D: TRBD1; CDR3: CASSSGQVYNSPLHF; DNA: TGTGCCAGCAGTTCCGGACAGGTCTATAATTCACCCCTCCACTTT
size: .; V: TRBV7-2; J: TRBJ2-3; D: .; CDR3: CASSLGRGADTQYF; DNA: TGTGCCAGCAGCTTGGGCAGGGGGGCAGATACGCAGTATTTT
size: .; V: TRBV5-1; J: TRBJ1-6; D: .; CDR3: CASSLVETGSSYNSPLHF; DNA: TGCGCCAGCAGCTTGGTAGAGACCGGGAGCTCCTATAATTCACCCCTCCACTTT
size: .; V: TRBV27; J: TRBJ2-2; D: TRBD1; CDR3: CASSFEGTGGANTGELFF; DNA: TGTGCCAGCAGTTTCGAAGGGACAGGGGGCGCCAACACCGGGGAGCTGTTTTTT
size: .; V: TRBV6-6; J: TRBJ2-2; D: TRBD1; CDR3: CASSRGILQGATGELFF; DNA: TGTGCCAGCAGTCGCGGAATTTTACAGGGGGCGACCGGGGAGCTGTTTTTT
size: .; V: TRBV9; J: TRBJ1-1; D: TRBD1; CDR3: CASSRTGTAEAFF; DNA: TGTGCCAGCAGCAGAACCGGGACAGCTGAAGCTTTCTTT
size: .; V: TRBV28; J: TRBJ2-1; D: TRBD2; CDR3: CASSLGAGGPVMGQFF; DNA: TGTGCCAGCAGTTTAGGCGCGGGAGGGCCGGTTATGGGGCAGTTCTTC
size: .; V: TRBV19; J: TRBJ2-5; D: TRBD2; CDR3: CASSSTSGPQETQYF; DNA: TGTGCCAGTAGCTCGACTAGCGGCCCTCAAGAGACCCAGTACTTC
size: .; V: TRBV3-1/TRBV3-2; J: TRBJ1-5; D: TRBD1; CDR3: CASSQDRVPQPQHF; DNA: TGTGCCAGCAGCCAGGACAGGGTGCCTCAGCCCCAGCATTTT
size: .; V: TRBV6-5; J: TRBJ1-5; D: .; CDR3: CASSSYSNQPQHF; DNA: TGTGCCAGCAGTTCTTATAGCAATCAGCCCCAGCATTTT
size: once; V: TRBV19; J: TRBJ2-3; D: TRBD1; CDR3: CASSDRGPPDTQYF; DNA: TGTGCCAGCTCCGACAGGGGGCCACCAGATACGCAGTATTTT
size: .; V: TRBV2; J: TRBJ2-2; D: TRBD2; CDR3: CAGAGRGIGELFF; DNA: TGTGCCGGCGCCGGGAGGGGGATCGGGGAGCTGTTTTTT
size: .; V: TRBV7-2; J: TRBJ2-3; D: .; CDR3: CASSSRTVTDTQYF; DNA: TGTGCCAGCAGCTCCCGGACTGTAACAGATACGCAGTATTTT
size: .; V: TRBV7-2; J: TRBJ2-1; D: TRBD2; CDR3: CASSLELAGGEQFF; DNA: TGTGCCAGCAGCTTAGAACTAGCGGGAGGAGAGCAGTTCTTC
size: .; V: TRBV14; J: TRBJ1-2; D: TRBD1; CDR3: CASSQVGTGNGYTF; DNA: TGTGCCAGCAGCCAAGTTGGGACAGGGAATGGCTACACCTTC
size: .; V: TRBV2; J: TRBJ2-3; D: TRBD1; CDR3: CASFRTGGADTQYF; DNA: TGTGCCAGCTTTAGAACAGGGGGTGCAGATACGCAGTATTTT
size: few; V: TRBV28; J: TRBJ2-7; D: .; CDR3: CASSLSVSEQYF; DNA: TGTGCCAGCAGTTTATCGGTATCCGAGCAGTACTTC
size: few; V: TRBV28; J: TRBJ2-7; D: .; CDR3: CASSHKNRLLKISYEQYF; DNA: TGTGCCAGCAGTCATAAGAATAGACTCCTCAAGATCTCCTACGAGCAGTACTTC
size: .; V: TRBV5-4; J: TRBJ2-5; D: TRBD2; CDR3: CASSWEGETQYF; DNA: TGTGCCAGCAGCTGGGAGGGGGAGACCCAGTACTTC
size: .; V: TRBV27; J: TRBJ1-1; D: TRBD1; CDR3: CASSKQGANTEAFF; DNA: TGTGCCAGCAGCAAACAGGGGGCTAACACTGAAGCTTTCTTT
size: once; V: TRBV7-6; J: TRBJ1-5; D: .; CDR3: CASSLESVNSNQPQHF; DNA: TGTGCCAGCAGCTTAGAGTCGGTAAATAGCAATCAGCCCCAGCATTTT
size: few; V: TRBV6-4; J: TRBJ2-7; D: TRBD2; CDR3: CASSLGTSGFQYF; DNA: TGTGCCAGCAGTCTCGGGACTAGCGGCTTCCAGTACTTC